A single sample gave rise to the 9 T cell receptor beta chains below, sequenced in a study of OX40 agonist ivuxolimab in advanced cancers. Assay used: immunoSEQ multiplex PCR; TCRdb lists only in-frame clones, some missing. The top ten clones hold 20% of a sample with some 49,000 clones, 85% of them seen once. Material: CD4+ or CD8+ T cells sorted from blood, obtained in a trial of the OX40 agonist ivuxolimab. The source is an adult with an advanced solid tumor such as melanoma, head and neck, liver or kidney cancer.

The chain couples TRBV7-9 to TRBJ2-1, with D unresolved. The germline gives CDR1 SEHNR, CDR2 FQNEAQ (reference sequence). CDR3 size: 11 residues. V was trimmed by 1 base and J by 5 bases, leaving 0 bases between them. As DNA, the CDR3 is TGTGCCAGCAGCTTAGACAATGAGCAGTTCTTC. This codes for CASSLDNEQFF.

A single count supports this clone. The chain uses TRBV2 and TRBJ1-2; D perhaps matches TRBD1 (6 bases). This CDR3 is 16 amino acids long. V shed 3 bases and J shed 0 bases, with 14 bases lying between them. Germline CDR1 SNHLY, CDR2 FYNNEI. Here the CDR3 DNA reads TGTGCCAGCAGTGATGGGGGCCAAGTTGCTAACTATGGCTACACCTTC. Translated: CASSDGGQVANYGYTF.

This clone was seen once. CDR3 coding DNA: TGTGCCAGCAGCCACGGGGGAGGTGGAAACACCATATATTTT. Encoded protein: CASSHGGGGNTIYF. The rearrangement links TRBV14 to TRBJ1-3; weak D call: TRBD1 (5 bases). The CDR3 totals 14 residues. Germline values: CDR1 SGHDN, CDR2 FVKESK. Trimming removed 3 bases at V and 3 bases at J, with 9 bases between.

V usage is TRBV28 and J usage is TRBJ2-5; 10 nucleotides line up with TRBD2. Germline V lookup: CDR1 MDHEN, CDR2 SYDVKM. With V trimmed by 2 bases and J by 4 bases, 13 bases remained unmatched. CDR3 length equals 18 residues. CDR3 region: CASSLLSGGASTAETQYF. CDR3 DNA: TGTGCCAGCAGTTTACTAAGCGGGGGGGCCTCAACGGCAGAGACCCAGTACTTC.

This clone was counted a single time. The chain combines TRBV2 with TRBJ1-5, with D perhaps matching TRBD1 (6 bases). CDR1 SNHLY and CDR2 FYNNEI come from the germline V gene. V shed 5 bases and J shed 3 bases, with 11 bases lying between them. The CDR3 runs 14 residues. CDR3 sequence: CASSKDSNNQPQHF. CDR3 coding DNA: TGTGCCAGCAGTAAGGACAGTAACAATCAGCCCCAGCATTTT.

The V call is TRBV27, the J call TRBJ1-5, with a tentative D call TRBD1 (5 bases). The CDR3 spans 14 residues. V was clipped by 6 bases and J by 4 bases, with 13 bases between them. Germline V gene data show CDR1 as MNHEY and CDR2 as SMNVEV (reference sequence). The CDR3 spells CASRRDGMNQPQHF. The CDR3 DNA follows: TGTGCCAGCAGACGGGACGGGATGAATCAGCCCCAGCATTTT.

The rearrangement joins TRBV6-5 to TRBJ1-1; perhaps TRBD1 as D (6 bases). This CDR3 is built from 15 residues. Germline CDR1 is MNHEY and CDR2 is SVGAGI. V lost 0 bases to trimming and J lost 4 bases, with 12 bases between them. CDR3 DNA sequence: TGTGCCAGCAGTTACTCGCGGGGAGGGGGCACTGAAGCTTTCTTT. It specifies CASSYSRGGGTEAFF.

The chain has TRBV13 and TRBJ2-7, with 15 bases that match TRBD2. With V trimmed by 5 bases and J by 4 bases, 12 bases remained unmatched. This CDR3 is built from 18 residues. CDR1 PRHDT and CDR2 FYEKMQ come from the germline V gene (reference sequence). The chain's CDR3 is CASSLGLAGGARGYEQYV. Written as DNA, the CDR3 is TGTGCCAGCAGCCTCGGACTAGCGGGGGGGGCTCGGGGATACGAGCAGTACGTC.

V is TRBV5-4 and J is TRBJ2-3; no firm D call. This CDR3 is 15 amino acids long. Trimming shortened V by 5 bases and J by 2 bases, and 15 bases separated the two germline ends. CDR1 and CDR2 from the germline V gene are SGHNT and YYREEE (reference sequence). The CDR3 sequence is CASSYPETYTDTQYF. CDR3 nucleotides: TGTGCCAGCAGTTATCCGGAAACCTACACAGATACGCAGTATTTT.